Presented here are 8 T cell receptor beta chains from one specimen sequenced in a study of blood T cells in healthy people across ages. Next came a second PCR, run for roughly 7 to 12 cycles, which used a sample-barcoded 5' primer along with a J-beta primer mix. Via MiXCR, TCRdb re-called the 5' RACE reads, giving one row per CDR3 protein. The profile shows about 730,000 distinct CDR3 sequences, about 42% of them singletons. Sequencing was performed on blood. Every receptor here comes from a woman aged 55-75 years in good health.

This sequence joins TRBV11-2 and TRBJ2-5; unclear D gene. V was pared by 5 bases and J by 2 bases, with 9 bases between. The germline gives CDR1 SGHAT, CDR2 FQNNGV. The CDR3 spans 13 residues. The CDR3 DNA sequence: TGTGCCAGCAGCGGGCCCAGGCAAGAGACCCAGTACTTC. It codes for CASSGPRQETQYF.

The sample holds a few counts of this clonotype. V gene TRBV6-5 combines with J gene TRBJ2-1; either TRBD1 or TRBD2 may fit D (5 bases each). Germline V lookup: CDR1 MNHEY, CDR2 SVGAGI. Trimming pared 6 bases from V and 2 bases from J, leaving 14 bases between. This CDR3 region has 15 residues. The CDR3 spells CASSLKSGPYNEQFF. The DNA of the CDR3 is TGTGCCAGCAGCCTAAAGTCGGGACCCTACAATGAGCAGTTCTTC.

V gene TRBV3-1 combines with J gene TRBJ2-1; D is perhaps TRBD1 (5 bases). Germline loops: CDR1 LGHDT, CDR2 YNNKEL (reference sequence). There are 15 residues in the CDR3. Trimming stripped 2 bases from V and 2 bases from J, with 10 bases between. The CDR3 is CASSQQGQPYNEQFF. CDR3 in DNA: TGTGCCAGCAGCCAACAGGGCCAGCCCTACAATGAGCAGTTCTTC.

The chain is built from TRBV6-2 or TRBV6-3 and TRBJ2-1; D may match TRBD1 or TRBD2 (5 bases each). The CDR3 consists of 13 residues. Germline-derived CDR1 and CDR2 are MNHEY and SVGEGT. V lost 2 bases to trimming and J lost 10 bases, with 12 bases between them. CDR3 DNA sequence: TGTGCCAGCAGTTACATTTGGGGGATCGAGCAGTTCTTC. Amino acids: CASSYIWGIEQFF.

The rearrangement uses TRBV30 and TRBJ1-1; D uncertain. Germline CDR1 is GTSNPN and CDR2 is SVGIG (reference sequence). This CDR3 is 11 amino acids long. V lost 5 bases and J 3 bases, leaving 7 bases between the germline ends. The CDR3 DNA is TGTGCCTGGGTAGGCTACACTGAAGCTTTCTTT. Its protein is CAWVGYTEAFF.

The V call is TRBV4-3, the J call TRBJ2-3, with a tentative D call TRBD2 (5 bases). Germline loops: CDR1 LGHNA, CDR2 YSLEER. The length of the CDR3 is 17 residues. Deletions cut 3 bases from V and 0 bases from J, with 16 bases between. CDR3 coding DNA: TGCGCCAGCAGCCAGGCGGGCTCAACTGATAGCACAGATACGCAGTATTTT. Translating it yields CASSQAGSTDSTDTQYF.

This clonotype was seen only a few times. This rearrangement joins TRBV10-1 to TRBJ2-1, with 14 bases lining up with TRBD2. The CDR3 covers 18 residues. V dropped 2 bases and J dropped 8; count of bases not matched to a gene: 11. From germline, CDR1 is WNHNN and CDR2 SYGVQD (reference sequence). CDR3 region: CASSEPRTSGGLKDEQFF. In nucleotides, the CDR3 is TGCGCCAGCAGTGAGCCACGGACTAGCGGGGGGCTCAAGGATGAGCAGTTCTTC.

To note about this clonotype: Its ends do not fully match the called genes, so a read error is possible. The chain is built from TRBV4-2 and TRBJ2-7; D unclear. This CDR3 comprises 12 residues. CDR1 is LGHNA and CDR2 is YNFKEQ in the germline V gene. CDR3 sequence (DNA): TGTGCCAACAGCCACGAGGCGACGGAGCAGTACTTC. Translating it yields CANSHEATEQYF.